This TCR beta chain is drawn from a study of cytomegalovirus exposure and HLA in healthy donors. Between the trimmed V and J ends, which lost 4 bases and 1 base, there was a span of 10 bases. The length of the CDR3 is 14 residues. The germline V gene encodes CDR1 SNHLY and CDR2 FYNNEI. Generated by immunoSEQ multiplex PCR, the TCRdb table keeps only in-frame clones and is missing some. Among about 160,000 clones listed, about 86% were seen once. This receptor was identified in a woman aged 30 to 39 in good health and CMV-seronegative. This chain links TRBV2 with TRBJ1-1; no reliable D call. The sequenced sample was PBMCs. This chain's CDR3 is CASSGVLTNTEAFF. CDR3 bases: TGTGCCAGCAGTGGGGTCCTCACGAACACTGAAGCTTTCTTT. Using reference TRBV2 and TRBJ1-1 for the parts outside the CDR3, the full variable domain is EPEVTQTPSHQVTQMGQEVILRCVPISNHLYFYWYRQILGQKVEFLVSFYNNEISEKSEIFDDQFSVERPDGSNFTLKIRSTKLEDSAMYFCASSGVLTNTEAFFGQGTRLTVV.